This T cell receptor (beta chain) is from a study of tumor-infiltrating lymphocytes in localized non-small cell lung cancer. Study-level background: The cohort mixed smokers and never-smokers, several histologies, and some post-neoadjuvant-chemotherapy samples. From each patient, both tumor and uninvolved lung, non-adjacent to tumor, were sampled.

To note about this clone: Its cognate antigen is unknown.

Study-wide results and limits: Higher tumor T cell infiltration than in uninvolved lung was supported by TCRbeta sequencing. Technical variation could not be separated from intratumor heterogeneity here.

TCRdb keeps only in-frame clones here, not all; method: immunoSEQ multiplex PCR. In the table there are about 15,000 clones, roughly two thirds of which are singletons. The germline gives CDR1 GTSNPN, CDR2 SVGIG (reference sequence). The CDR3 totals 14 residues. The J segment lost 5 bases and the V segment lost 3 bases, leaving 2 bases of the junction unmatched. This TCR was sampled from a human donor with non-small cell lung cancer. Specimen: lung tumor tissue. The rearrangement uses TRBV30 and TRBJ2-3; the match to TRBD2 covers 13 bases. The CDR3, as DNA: TGTGCCTGGAGACTAGCGGGAGGGATAGATACGCAGTATTTT. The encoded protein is CAWRLAGGIDTQYF.